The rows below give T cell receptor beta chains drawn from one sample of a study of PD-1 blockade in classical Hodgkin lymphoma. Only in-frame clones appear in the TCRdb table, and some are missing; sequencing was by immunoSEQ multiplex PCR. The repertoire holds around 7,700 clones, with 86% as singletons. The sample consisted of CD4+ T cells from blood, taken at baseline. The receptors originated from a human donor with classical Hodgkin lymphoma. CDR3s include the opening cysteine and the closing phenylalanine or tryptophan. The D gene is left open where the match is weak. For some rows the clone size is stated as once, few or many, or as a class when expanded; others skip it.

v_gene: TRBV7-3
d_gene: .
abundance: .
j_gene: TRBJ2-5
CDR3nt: TGTGCCAGCAGCTTAGTCCTAGCGGAGACCCAGTACTTC
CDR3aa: CASSLVLAETQYF

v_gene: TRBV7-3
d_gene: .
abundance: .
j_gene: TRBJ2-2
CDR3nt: TGTGCCAGCGCCCCAGGGAACTCCCAAGTTAACGGGGAGCTGTTTTTT
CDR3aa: CASAPGNSQVNGELFF

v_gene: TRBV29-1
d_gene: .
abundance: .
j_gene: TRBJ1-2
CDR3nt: TGCAGCGTCGGAGTGGGGTATGGCTACACCTTC
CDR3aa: CSVGVGYGYTF

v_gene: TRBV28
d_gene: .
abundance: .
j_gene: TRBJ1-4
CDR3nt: TGTGCCAGCAGTTTATGGAACTCCAGGGTGGAAAAACTGTTTTTT
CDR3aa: CASSLWNSRVEKLFF

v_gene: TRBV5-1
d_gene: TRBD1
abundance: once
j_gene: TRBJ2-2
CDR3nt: TGCGCCAGCAGCTTGGGACAGGGGACCGGGGAGCTGTTTTTT
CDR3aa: CASSLGQGTGELFF

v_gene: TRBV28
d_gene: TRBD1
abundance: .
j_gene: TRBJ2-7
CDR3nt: TGTGCCAGCAGGCCCGGGACAGGGAACGGGATCCCCTACGAGCAGTACTTC
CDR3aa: CASRPGTGNGIPYEQYF

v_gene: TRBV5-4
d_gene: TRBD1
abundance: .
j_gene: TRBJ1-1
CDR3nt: TGTGCCAGCAGCAGAGGGACAGGGGCCTTGAACACTGAAGCTTTCTTT
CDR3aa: CASSRGTGALNTEAFF

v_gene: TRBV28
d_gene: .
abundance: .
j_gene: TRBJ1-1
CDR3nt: TGTGCCAGCAGCCCCGTTGGAGGAAGGGCTGAAGCTTTCTTT
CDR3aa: CASSPVGGRAEAFF

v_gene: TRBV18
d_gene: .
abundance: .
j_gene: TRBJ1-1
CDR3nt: TGTGCCAGCTCTCCAGGGGCTTTGAACACTGAAGCTTTCTTT
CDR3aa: CASSPGALNTEAFF

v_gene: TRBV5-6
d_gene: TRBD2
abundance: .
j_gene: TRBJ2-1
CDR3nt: TGTGCCAGCAGCTTGACGGGACTAGCGGGTTTCAATGAGCAGTTCTTC
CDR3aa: CASSLTGLAGFNEQFF

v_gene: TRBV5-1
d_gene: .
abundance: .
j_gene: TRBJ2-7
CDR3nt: TGCGCCAGCAGCTTGCTGGATTCCTACGAGCAGTACTTC
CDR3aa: CASSLLDSYEQYF

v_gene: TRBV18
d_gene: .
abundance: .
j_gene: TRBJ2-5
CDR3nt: TGTGCCAGCTCACCAGACGCCATGCGAGAGACCCAGTACTTC
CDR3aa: CASSPDAMRETQYF

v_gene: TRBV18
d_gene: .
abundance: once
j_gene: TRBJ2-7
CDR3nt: TGTGCCAGCTCACCAGGCGGACTTCGGAGCTCCTACGAGCAGTACTTC
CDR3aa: CASSPGGLRSSYEQYF

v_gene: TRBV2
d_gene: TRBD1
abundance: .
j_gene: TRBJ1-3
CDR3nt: TGTGCCAGCAGGAGGACAGGGACAGGAAACACCATATATTTT
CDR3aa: CASRRTGTGNTIYF

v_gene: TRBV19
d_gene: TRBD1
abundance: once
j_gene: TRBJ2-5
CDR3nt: TGTGCCAGTAGTATCGACAGGGGCAGCCAAGAGACCCAGTACTTC
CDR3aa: CASSIDRGSQETQYF

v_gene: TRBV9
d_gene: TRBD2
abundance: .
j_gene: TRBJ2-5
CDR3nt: TGTGCCAGCAGCCCCGGGGGGGGGTTGGAGACCCAGTACTTC
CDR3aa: CASSPGGGLETQYF

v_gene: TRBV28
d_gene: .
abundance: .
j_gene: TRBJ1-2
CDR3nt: TGTGCCAGCAGTTCCGCAGGGAACTATGGCTACACCTTC
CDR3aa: CASSSAGNYGYTF

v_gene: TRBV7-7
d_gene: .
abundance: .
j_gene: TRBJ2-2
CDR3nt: TGTGCCAGCAGCTTATCCCCCGGGGGGCAGAACACCGGGGAGCTGTTTTTT
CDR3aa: CASSLSPGGQNTGELFF

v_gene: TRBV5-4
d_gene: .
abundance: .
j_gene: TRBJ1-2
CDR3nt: TGTGCCAGCAGCTTGGCCGGAGGGGGGGGCTCAGGATATGGCTACACCTTC
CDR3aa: CASSLAGGGGSGYGYTF

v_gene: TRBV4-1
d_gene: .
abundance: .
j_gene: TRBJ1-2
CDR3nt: TGCGCCAGCAGCCGGTTCCAAATCGGAGCTAACTATGGCTACACCTTC
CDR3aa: CASSRFQIGANYGYTF

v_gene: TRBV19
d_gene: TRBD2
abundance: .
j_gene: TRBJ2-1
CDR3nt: TGTGCCATTGATAGCGGGAGCCGGGGATCCTACAATGAGCAGTTCTTC
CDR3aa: CAIDSGSRGSYNEQFF

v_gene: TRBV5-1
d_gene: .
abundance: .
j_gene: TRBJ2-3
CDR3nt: TGCGCCAGCAGCTTGGAATCGGCAGATACGCAGTATTTT
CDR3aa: CASSLESADTQYF

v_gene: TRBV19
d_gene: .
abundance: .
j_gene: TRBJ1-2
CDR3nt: TGTGCCAGTAGTATTGAAGGGGGCTACACCTTC
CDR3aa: CASSIEGGYTF

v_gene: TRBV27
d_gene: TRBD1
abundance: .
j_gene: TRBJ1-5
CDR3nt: TGTGCCAGCAGCGCAAGGGGGGACAGGGTCTTTTATAGCAATCAGCCCCAGCATTTT
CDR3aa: CASSARGDRVFYSNQPQHF

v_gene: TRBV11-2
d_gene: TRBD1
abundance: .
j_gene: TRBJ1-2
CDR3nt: TGTGCCAGCAGCCTGACAGGGGCCTACTATGGCTACACCTTC
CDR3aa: CASSLTGAYYGYTF

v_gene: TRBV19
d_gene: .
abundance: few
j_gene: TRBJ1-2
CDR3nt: TGTGCCACAGACAAACCGGGTTCGGGAAACTATGGCTACACCTTC
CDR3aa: CATDKPGSGNYGYTF

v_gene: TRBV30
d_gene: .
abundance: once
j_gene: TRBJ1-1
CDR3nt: TGTGCCTGGAGGGAATACATGAACACTGAAGCTTTCTTT
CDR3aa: CAWREYMNTEAFF

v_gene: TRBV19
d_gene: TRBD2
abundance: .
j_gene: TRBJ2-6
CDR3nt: TGTGCCAGTAAAGGGCTGAGCGGGAACTCTGGGGCCAACGTCCTGACTTTC
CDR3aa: CASKGLSGNSGANVLTF

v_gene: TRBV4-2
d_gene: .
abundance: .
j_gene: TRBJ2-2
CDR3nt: TGTGCCAGCCACCCGGGGGCCTTATTGAACACCGGGGAGCTGTTTTTT
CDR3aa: CASHPGALLNTGELFF

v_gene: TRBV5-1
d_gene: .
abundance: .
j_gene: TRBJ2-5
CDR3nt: TGCGCCAGCAGCTTCGTAGGGATGGGGCAAGAGACCCAGTACTTC
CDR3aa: CASSFVGMGQETQYF

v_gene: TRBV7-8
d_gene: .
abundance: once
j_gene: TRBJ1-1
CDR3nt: TGTGCCAGCAGCCCCGGACCGGGACAACCGAACACTGAAGCTTTCTTT
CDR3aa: CASSPGPGQPNTEAFF

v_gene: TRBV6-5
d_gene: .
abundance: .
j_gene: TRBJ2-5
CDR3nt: TGTGCCAGCAGTCCCCTTGGAGGGGAAATAGAGACCCAGTACTTC
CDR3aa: CASSPLGGEIETQYF

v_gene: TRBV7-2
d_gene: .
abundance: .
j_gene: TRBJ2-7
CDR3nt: TGTGCCAGCAGCTTAGACGGGGGATTATACGAGCAGTACTTC
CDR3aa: CASSLDGGLYEQYF

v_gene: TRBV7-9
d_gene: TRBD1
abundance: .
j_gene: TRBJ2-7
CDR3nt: TGTGCCAGCAGCTTAGTGGGACAGGGGTCCTACGAGCAGTACTTC
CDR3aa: CASSLVGQGSYEQYF

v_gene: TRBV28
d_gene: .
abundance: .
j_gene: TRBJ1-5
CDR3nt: TGTGCCAGCAGTACTCCAACACTTCAGCCCCAGCATTTT
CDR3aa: CASSTPTLQPQHF

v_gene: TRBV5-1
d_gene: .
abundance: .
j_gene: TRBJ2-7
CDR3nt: TGCGCCAGCAGTAGTCCCCAGCGGGCTTACGAGCAGTACTTC
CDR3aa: CASSSPQRAYEQYF

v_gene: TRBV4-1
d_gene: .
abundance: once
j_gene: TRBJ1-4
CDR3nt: TGCGCCAGCAGCCAAGTAAGACGCGGGACGGCTAATGAAAAACTGTTTTTT
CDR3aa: CASSQVRRGTANEKLFF

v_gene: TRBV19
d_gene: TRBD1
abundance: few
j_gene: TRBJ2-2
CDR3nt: TGTGCCAGTAGCCCCCAAGTCACCGGGACAGGGGGCACCGGGGAGCTGTTTTTT
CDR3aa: CASSPQVTGTGGTGELFF